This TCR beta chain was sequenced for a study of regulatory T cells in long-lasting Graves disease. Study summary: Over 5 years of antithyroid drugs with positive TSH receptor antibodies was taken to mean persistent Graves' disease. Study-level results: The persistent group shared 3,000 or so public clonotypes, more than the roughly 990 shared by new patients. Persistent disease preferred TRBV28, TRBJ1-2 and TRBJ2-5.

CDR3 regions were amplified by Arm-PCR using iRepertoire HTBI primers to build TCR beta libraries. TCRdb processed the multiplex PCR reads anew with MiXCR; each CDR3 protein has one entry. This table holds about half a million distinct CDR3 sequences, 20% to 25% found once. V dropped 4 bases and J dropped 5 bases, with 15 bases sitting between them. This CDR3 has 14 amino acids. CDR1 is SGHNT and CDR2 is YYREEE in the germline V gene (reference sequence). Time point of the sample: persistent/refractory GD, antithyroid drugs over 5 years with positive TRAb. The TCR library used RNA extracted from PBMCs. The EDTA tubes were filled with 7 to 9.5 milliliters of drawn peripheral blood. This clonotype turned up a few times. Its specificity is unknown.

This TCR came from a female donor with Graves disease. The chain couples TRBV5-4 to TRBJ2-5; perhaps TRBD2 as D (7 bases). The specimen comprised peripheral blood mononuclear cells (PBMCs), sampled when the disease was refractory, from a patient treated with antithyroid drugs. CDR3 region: CASSPTGGDETQYF. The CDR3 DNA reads TGTGCCAGCAGCCCGACGGGGGGCGATGAGACCCAGTACTTC.